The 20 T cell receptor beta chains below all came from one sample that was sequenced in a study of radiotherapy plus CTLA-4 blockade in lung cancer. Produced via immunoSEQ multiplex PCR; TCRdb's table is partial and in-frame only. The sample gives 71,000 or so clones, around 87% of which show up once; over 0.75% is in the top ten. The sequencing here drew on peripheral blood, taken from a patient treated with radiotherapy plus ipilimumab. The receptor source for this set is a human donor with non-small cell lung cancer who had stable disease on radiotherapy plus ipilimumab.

As DNA, the CDR3 is TGTGCCAGCAGTGACGGACCACAAGAGACCCAGTACTTC. This encodes CASSDGPQETQYF. The chain links TRBV2 to TRBJ2-5; D is undetermined. CDR1 is SNHLY and CDR2 is FYNNEI in the germline V gene. This CDR3 comprises 13 residues. Deletions cut 3 bases from V and 2 bases from J, with 7 bases between.

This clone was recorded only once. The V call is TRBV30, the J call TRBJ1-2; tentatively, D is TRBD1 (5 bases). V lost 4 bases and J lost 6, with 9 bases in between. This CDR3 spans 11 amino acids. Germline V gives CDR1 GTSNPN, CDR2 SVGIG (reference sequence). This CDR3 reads CAWTWGDGYTF. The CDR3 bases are TGTGCCTGGACCTGGGGGGATGGCTACACCTTC.

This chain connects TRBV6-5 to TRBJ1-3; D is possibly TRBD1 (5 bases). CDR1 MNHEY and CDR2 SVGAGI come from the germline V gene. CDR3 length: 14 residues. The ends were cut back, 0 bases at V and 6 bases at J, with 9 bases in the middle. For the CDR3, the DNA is TGTGCCAGCAGTTACTCGAGACAGCCAAACACCATATATTTT. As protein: CASSYSRQPNTIYF.

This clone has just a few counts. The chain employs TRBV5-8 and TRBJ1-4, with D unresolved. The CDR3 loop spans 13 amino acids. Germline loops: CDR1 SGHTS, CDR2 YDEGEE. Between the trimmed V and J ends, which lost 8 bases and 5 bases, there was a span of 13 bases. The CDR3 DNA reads TGTGCCAGAGCAGACGGGATAAATGAAAAACTGTTTTTT. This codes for CARADGINEKLFF.

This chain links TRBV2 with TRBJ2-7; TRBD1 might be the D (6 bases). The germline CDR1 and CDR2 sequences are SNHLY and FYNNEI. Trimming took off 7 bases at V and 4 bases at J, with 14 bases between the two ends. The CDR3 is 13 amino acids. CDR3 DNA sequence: TGTGCCAGCACCCGGGACACCGATTACGAGCAGTACTTC. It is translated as CASTRDTDYEQYF.

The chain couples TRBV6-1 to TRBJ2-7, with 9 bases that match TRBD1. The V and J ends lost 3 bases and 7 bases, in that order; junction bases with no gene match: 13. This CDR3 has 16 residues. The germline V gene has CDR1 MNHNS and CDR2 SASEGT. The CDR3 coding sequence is TGTGCCAGCAGTGAGGCAGCGGGACAGGGTAGGAGGGAGCAGTACTTC. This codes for CASSEAAGQGRREQYF.

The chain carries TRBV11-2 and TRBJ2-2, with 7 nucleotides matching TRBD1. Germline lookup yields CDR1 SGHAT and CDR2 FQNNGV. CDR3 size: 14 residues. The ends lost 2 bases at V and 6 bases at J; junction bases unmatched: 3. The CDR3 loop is CASSLRGLAGELFF. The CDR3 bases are TGTGCCAGCAGCTTAAGGGGGCTGGCCGGGGAGCTGTTTTTT.

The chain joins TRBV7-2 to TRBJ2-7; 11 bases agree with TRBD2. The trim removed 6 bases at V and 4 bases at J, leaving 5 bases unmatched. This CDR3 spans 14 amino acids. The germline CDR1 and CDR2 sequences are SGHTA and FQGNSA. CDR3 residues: CASSLGLAGYEQYF. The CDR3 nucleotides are TGTGCCAGCAGTCTCGGACTAGCGGGTTACGAGCAGTACTTC. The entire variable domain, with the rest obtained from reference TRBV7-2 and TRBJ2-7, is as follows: GAGVSQSPSNKVTEKGKDVELRCDPISGHTALYWYRQSLGQGLEFLIYFQGNSAPDKSGLPSDRFSAERTGGSVSTLTIQRTQQEDSAVYLCASSLGLAGYEQYFGPGTRLTVT.

This CDR3 reads CASSSGTGLGKLFF. The CDR3 DNA reads TGTGCCAGCAGTTCCGGGACAGGGCTCGGAAAACTGTTTTTT. This chain joins TRBV6-1 and TRBJ1-4; 9 nucleotides line up with TRBD1. This CDR3 comprises 14 residues. J gave up 10 bases and V 5 bases, and 8 bases lay outside the gene matches. Germline V gene data show CDR1 as MNHNS and CDR2 as SASEGT.

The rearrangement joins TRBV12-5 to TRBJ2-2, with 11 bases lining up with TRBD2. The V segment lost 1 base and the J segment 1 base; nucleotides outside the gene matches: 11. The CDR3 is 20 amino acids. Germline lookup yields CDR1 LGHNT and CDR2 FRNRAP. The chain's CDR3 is CASGLGTLTSGDENTGELFF. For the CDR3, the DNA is TGTGCTAGTGGTTTGGGTACCTTGACTAGCGGGGATGAGAACACCGGGGAGCTGTTTTTT.

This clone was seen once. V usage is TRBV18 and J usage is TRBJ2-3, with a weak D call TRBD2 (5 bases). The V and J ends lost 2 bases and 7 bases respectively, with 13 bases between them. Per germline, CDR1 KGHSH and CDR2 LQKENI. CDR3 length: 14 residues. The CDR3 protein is CASSPGSVLNTQYF. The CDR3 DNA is TGTGCCAGCTCACCAGGTAGCGTCCTGAATACGCAGTATTTT.

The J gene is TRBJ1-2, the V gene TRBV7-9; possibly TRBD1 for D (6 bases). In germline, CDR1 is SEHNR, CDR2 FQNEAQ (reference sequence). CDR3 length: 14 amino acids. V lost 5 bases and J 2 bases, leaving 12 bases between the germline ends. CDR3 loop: CASSRGTSNYGYTF. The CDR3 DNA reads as TGTGCCAGCAGCAGAGGGACATCCAACTATGGCTACACCTTC.

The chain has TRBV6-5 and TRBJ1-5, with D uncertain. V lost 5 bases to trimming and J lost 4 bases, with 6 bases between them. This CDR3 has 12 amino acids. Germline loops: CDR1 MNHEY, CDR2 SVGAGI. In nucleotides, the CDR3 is TGTGCCAGCAGTACCCGTAATCAGCCCCAGCATTTT. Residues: CASSTRNQPQHF.

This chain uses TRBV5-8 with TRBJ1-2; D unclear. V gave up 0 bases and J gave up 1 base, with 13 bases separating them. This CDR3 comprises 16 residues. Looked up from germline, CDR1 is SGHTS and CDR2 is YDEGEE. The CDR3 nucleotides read TGTGCCAGCAGCTTGGTCATGGAGAGACATAACTATGGCTACACCTTC. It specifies CASSLVMERHNYGYTF.

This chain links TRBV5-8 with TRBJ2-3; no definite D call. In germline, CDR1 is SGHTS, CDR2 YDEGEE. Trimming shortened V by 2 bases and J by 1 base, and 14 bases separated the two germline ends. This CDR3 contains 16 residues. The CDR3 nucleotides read TGTGCCAGCAGCTTTGGGCCGGCACGGGGCACAGATACGCAGTATTTT. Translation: CASSFGPARGTDTQYF.

CDR3 protein: CASSQCRQGNSAGPYEQYF. DNA for the CDR3: TGCGCCAGCAGTCAATGCCGACAGGGTAACTCAGCCGGACCCTACGAGCAGTACTTC. The chain joins TRBV23-1 to TRBJ2-7, with TRBD1 identical over 7 bases. TRBV23-1 counts as an open reading frame of uncertain function. V lost 1 base, J lost 2 bases, and 17 bases stayed unmatched. CDR3 size: 19 residues.

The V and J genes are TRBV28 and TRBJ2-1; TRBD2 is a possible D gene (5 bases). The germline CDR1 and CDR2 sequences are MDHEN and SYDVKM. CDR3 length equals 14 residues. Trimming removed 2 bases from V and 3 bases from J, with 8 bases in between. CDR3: CASSLVTSYNEQFF. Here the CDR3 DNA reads TGTGCCAGCAGTTTAGTAACTAGCTACAATGAGCAGTTCTTC. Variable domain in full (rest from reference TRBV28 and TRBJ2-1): DVKVTQSSRYLVKRTGEKVFLECVQDMDHENMFWYRQDPGLGLRLIYFSYDVKMKEKGDIPEGYSVSREKKERFSLILESASTNQTSMYLCASSLVTSYNEQFFGPGTRLTVL.

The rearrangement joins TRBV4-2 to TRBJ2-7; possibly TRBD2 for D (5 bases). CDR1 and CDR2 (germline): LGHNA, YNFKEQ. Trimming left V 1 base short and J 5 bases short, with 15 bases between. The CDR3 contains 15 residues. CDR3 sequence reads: CASSQGDAGGNEQYF. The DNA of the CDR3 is TGTGCCAGCAGCCAAGGTGACGCGGGTGGGAACGAGCAGTACTTC.

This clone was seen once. CDR3: CASKSGTGGDTQYF. In nucleotides, the CDR3 is TGTGCCAGCAAATCCGGGACAGGGGGGGATACGCAGTATTTT. The chain links TRBV2 to TRBJ2-3; 11 bases align to TRBD1. After removal of 7 bases from V and 6 bases from J, the junction contained 6 bases not matched to a gene. Germline values: CDR1 SNHLY, CDR2 FYNNEI. The CDR3 has 14 residues.

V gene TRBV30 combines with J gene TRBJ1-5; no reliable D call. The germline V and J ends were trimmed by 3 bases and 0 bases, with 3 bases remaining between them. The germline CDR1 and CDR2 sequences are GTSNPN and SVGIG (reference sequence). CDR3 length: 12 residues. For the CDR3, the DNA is TGTGCCTGGAGAGGTAGCAATCAGCCCCAGCATTTT. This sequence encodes CAWRGSNQPQHF.